This entry lists 4 T cell receptor beta chains sequenced from one sample in a study of CD4 T cells in relation to SARS-CoV-2 and coronaviruses. Before the COVID-19 pandemic, during about 2011-2019, CD4+ T cells were taken from unexposed donors. The cells were cultured for less than twelve days before CD4+ T cells were isolated. Generated by immunoSEQ multiplex PCR, the TCRdb table keeps only in-frame clones and is missing some. The sample holds tens of thousands of clones, 70% to 80% seen once. Their specific antigens are unknown. Sequencing was done on a sample of CD4+ T cells from PBMCs, cultured in vitro. The receptors shown here come from a human donor in good health.

This chain uses TRBV5-4 with TRBJ2-3; no clear D. The CDR3 sequence is 13 residues long. Germline values: CDR1 SGHNT, CDR2 YYREEE (reference sequence). V was clipped by 3 bases and J by 4 bases, with 9 bases between them. DNA for the CDR3: TGTGCCAGCAGCTCGTTCGGTGCAGATACGCAGTATTTT. Translation: CASSSFGADTQYF.

This chain joins TRBV5-1 and TRBJ2-5; a possible D gene is TRBD2 (5 bases). V lost 3 bases to trimming and J lost 3 bases, with 15 bases between them. Per germline, CDR1 SGHRS and CDR2 YFSETQ. The CDR3 spans 15 residues. Written as DNA, the CDR3 is TGCGCCAGCAGCTCGGACGCGGGTGCGAAAGAGACCCAGTACTTC. Translation gives CASSSDAGAKETQYF. Together with reference TRBV5-1 and TRBJ2-5, the CDR3 gives the full variable domain: KAGVTQTPRYLIKTRGQQVTLSCSPISGHRSVSWYQQTPGQGLQFLFEYFSETQRNKGNFPGRFSGRQFSNSRSEMNVSTLELGDSALYLCASSSDAGAKETQYFGPGTRLLVL.

The rearrangement uses TRBV5-6 and TRBJ2-7, with TRBD2 as a possible D gene (6 bases). This CDR3 spans 14 amino acids. Trimming left V 3 bases short and J 1 base short, with 11 bases between. Germline values: CDR1 SGHDT, CDR2 YYEEEE. CDR3 sequence reads: CASSSYGTSYEQYF. CDR3 DNA sequence: TGTGCCAGCAGCTCCTATGGGACTTCCTACGAGCAGTACTTC.

The rearrangement uses TRBV10-1 and TRBJ1-6, with D perhaps TRBD1 (5 bases). Germline V gene lookup returns CDR1 WNHNN and CDR2 SYGVQD (reference sequence). V lost 2 bases to trimming and J lost 5 bases, with 7 bases between them. The CDR3 has 14 residues. The CDR3: CASSEEGNNSPLHF. Written as DNA, the CDR3 is TGCGCCAGCAGTGAGGAGGGGAATAATTCACCCCTCCACTTT.